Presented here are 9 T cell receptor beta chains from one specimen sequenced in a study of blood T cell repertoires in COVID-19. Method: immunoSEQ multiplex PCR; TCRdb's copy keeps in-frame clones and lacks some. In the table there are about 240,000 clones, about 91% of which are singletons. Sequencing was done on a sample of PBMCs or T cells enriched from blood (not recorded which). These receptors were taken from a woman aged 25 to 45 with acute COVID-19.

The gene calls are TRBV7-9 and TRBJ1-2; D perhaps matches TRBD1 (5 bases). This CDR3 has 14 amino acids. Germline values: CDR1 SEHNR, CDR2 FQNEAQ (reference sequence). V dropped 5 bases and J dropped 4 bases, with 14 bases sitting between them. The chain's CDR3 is CASSPTTDIYGYTF. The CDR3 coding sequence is TGTGCCAGCAGCCCGACGACAGACATCTATGGCTACACCTTC.

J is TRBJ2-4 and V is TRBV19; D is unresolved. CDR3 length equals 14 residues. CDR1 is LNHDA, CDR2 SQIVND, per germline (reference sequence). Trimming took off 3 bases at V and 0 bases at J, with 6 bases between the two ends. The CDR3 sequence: CASSIFLAKNIQYF. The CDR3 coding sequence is TGTGCCAGTAGTATCTTTTTAGCCAAAAACATTCAGTACTTC.

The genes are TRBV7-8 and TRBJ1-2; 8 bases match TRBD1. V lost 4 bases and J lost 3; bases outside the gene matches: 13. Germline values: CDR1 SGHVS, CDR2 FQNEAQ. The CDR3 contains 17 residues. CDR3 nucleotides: TGTGCCAGCAGCTCCCGACCCGGACAGGGAACAGACTATGGCTACACCTTC. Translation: CASSSRPGQGTDYGYTF.

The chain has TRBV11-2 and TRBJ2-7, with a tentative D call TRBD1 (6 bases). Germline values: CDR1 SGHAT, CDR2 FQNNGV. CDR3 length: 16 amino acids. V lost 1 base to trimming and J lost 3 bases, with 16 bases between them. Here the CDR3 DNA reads TGTGCCAGCAGCTTAGTCCCGGACAGCACCATCTACGAGCAGTACTTC. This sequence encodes CASSLVPDSTIYEQYF.

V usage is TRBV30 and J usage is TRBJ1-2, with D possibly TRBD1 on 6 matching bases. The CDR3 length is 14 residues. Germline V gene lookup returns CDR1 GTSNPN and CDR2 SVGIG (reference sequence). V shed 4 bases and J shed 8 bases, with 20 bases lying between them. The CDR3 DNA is TGTGCCTGGAAGGGGGGGTTTCACTCAGGAGGCTACACCTTC. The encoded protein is CAWKGGFHSGGYTF.

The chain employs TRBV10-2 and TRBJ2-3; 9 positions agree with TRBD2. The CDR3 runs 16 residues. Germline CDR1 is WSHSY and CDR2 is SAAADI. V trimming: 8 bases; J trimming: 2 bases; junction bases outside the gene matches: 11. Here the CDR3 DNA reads TGCGCCAGCTCCTCGGGGCGGGGGGGATACACAGATACGCAGTATTTT. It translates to CASSSGRGGYTDTQYF.

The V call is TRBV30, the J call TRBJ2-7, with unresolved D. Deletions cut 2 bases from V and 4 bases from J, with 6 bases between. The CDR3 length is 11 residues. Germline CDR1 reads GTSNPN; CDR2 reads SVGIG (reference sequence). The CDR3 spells CAWSKYYEQYF. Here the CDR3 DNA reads TGTGCCTGGAGTAAATATTACGAGCAGTACTTC.

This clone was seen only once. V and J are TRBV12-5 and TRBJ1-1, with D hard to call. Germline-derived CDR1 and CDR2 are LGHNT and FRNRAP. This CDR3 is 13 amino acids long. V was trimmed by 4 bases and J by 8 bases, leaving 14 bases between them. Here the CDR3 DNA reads TGTGCTAGTGGTTACCGCCCCCCGGTCGAAGCTTTCTTT. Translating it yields CASGYRPPVEAFF.

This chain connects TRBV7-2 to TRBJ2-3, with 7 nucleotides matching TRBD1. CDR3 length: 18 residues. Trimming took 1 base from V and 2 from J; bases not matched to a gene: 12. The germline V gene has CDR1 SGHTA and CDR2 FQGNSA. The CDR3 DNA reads TGTGCCAGCAGCTTAGGGGACAGCGCCCTGATCCTCACAGATACGCAGTATTTT. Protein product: CASSLGDSALILTDTQYF.